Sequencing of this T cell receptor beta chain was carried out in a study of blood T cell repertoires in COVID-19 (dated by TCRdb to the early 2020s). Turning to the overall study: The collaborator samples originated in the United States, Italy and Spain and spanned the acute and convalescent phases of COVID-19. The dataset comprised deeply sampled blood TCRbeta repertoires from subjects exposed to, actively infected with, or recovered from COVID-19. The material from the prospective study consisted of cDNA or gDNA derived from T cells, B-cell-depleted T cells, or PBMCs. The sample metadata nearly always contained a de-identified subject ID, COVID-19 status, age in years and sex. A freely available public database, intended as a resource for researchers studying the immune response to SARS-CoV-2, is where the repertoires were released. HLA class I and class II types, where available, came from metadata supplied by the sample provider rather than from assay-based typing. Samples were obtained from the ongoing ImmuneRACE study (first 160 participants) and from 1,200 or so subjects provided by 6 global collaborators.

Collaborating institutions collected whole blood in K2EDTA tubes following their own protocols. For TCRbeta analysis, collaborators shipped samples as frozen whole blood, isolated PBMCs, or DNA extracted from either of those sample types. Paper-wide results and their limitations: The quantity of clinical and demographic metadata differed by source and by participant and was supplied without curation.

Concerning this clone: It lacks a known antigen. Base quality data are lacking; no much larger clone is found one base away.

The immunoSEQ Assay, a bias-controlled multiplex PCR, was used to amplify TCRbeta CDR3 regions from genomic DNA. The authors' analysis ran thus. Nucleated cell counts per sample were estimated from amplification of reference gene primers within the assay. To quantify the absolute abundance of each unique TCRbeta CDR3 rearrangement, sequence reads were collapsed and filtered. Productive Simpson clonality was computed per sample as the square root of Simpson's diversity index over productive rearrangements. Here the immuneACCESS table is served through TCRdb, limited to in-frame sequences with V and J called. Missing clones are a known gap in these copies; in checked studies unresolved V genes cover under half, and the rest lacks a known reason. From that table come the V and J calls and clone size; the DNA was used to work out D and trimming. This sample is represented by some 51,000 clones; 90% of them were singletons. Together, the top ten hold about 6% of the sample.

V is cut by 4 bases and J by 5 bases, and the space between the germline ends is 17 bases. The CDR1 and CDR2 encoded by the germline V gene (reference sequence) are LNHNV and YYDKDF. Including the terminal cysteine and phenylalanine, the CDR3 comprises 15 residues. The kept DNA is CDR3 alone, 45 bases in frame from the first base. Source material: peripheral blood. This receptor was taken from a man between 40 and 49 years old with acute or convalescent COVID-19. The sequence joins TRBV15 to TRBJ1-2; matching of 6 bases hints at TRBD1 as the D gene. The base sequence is TGTGCCACCAGCATCAGGGGCCCCTCCCCATATGGCTACACCTTC. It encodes CATSIRGPSPYGYTF.